A selection of T cell receptor beta chains follows, all from one sample in a study of CD8+ T cells in alopecia areata. Some clones are missing from TCRdb's copy, which holds only in-frame ones; the method was immunoSEQ multiplex PCR. Of around 250,000 clones listed, 67% were seen once; the top ten hold approximately 1.2%. The input for sequencing was CD4+ T cells sorted from blood, taken at week 0. These receptors all come from a human donor with alopecia areata. Each CDR3 is given with its conserved first and last residue. A D gene is named only where the DNA matches it firmly. Size tells how often a clone was seen (once, few, many) or the class of an expanded clone, and some rows leave it out.

j_call v_call clone_size d_call cdr3_aa cdr3_nt
TRBJ2-3 TRBV9 - - CASSPTRRAPTDTQYF TGTGCCAGCAGCCCTACTAGAAGGGCCCCCACAGATACGCAGTATTTT
TRBJ1-6 TRBV5-1 - - CASSDDTGISPLHF TGCGCCAGCAGCGACGATACAGGGATTTCACCCCTCCACTTT
TRBJ1-1 TRBV13 - - CASSPFKNTEAFF TGTGCCAGCAGCCCCTTTAAGAACACTGAAGCTTTCTTT
TRBJ1-1 TRBV9 - - CASSVDGAPVTEAFF TGTGCCAGCAGCGTAGATGGTGCGCCGGTCACTGAAGCTTTCTTT
TRBJ1-5 TRBV29-1 once - CSKQVNQPQHF TGCAGCAAACAGGTGAATCAGCCCCAGCATTTT
TRBJ2-3 TRBV9 - TRBD2 CASSVLAGGADTQYF TGTGCCAGCAGCGTGCTAGCGGGGGGCGCAGATACGCAGTATTTT
TRBJ1-2 TRBV30 - - CAWSRGQTTKGYTF TGTGCCTGGAGTAGGGGTCAAACTACGAAGGGCTACACCTTC
TRBJ2-6 TRBV13 - - CATGIESGANVLTF TGTGCCACAGGAATCGAGTCGGGGGCCAACGTCCTGACTTTC
TRBJ2-5 TRBV30 - - CAWSPKETQYF TGTGCCTGGAGCCCGAAGGAGACCCAGTACTTC
TRBJ2-5 TRBV7-9 - - CASSPFETQYF TGTGCCAGCAGCCCCTTTGAGACCCAGTACTTC
TRBJ2-5 TRBV29-1 - - CSVEELVKETQYF TGCAGCGTTGAAGAGTTGGTGAAAGAGACCCAGTACTTC
TRBJ2-6 TRBV7-9 - - CASSLSNRAGANVLTF TGTGCCAGCAGCTTATCTAACAGGGCTGGGGCCAACGTCCTGACTTTC
TRBJ2-3 TRBV27 - - CASSPVPGQVGSDTQYF TGTGCCAGCAGTCCAGTGCCGGGACAAGTTGGTTCAGATACGCAGTATTTT
TRBJ2-7 TRBV4-3 - - CASSRDIRYEQYF TGCGCCAGCAGCCGGGACATTCGGTACGAGCAGTACTTC
TRBJ1-6 TRBV6-1 - - CASSDPGQYNSPLHF TGTGCCAGCAGTGACCCCGGACAGTATAATTCACCCCTCCACTTT
TRBJ2-7 TRBV6-6 - - CASSYSRTNYEQYF TGTGCCAGCAGTTACTCTCGGACAAACTACGAGCAGTACTTC
TRBJ1-2 TRBV9 - TRBD1 CASSAIRDRSYNYGYTF TGTGCCAGCAGCGCGATACGGGACAGGTCCTATAACTATGGCTACACCTTC
TRBJ2-1 TRBV19 few TRBD1 CASSRTGDEQFF TGTGCCAGTAGTAGGACAGGGGATGAGCAGTTCTTC
TRBJ2-2 TRBV25-1 - TRBD2 CASSEPGGGELFF TGTGCCAGCAGTGAGCCGGGAGGCGGGGAGCTGTTTTTT
TRBJ2-4 TRBV11-2 - TRBD2 CASSFGGAAKNIQYF TGTGCCAGCAGCTTCGGGGGGGCTGCCAAAAACATTCAGTACTTC
TRBJ2-6 TRBV30 - - CAWMNRDSGANVLTF TGTGCCTGGATGAACAGGGATTCTGGGGCCAACGTCCTGACTTTC
TRBJ1-1 TRBV29-1 few - CSADTMNTEAFF TGCAGCGCGGACACGATGAACACTGAAGCTTTCTTT
TRBJ1-4 TRBV30 - TRBD1 CAWSTPTGRHEKLFF TGTGCCTGGAGTACCCCGACAGGGAGGCACGAAAAACTGTTTTTT
TRBJ1-4 TRBV5-1 - TRBD1 CASSDTGASTNEKLFF TGCGCCAGCAGCGATACAGGGGCCTCAACTAATGAAAAACTGTTTTTT
TRBJ1-2 TRBV29-1 - - CSVWGGGYTF TGCAGCGTTTGGGGAGGGGGCTACACCTTC
TRBJ1-2 TRBV30 - - CAWSMSALPTNGYTF TGTGCCTGGAGTATGTCAGCCCTCCCTACTAATGGCTACACCTTC
TRBJ2-3 TRBV29-1 - TRBD1 CSVLDRVRSTDTQYF TGCAGCGTCCTTGACAGGGTCCGAAGCACAGATACGCAGTATTTT
TRBJ2-1 TRBV30 - TRBD2 CAWSGTSVYNEQFF TGTGCCTGGAGTGGGACTAGCGTATACAATGAGCAGTTCTTC
TRBJ1-5 TRBV7-9 few TRBD1 CASSWDSGGGQPQHF TGTGCCAGCAGCTGGGACTCAGGGGGCGGTCAGCCCCAGCATTTT
TRBJ1-2 TRBV30 - TRBD1 CAWSRGGFYGYTF TGTGCCTGGTCCAGGGGGGGATTCTATGGCTACACCTTC
TRBJ2-1 TRBV29-1 few - CSVVRRSYNEQFF TGCAGCGTTGTTCGCCGATCCTACAATGAGCAGTTCTTC
TRBJ2-3 TRBV5-1 - TRBD1 CASSLGDRLDTDTQYF TGCGCCAGCAGCTTGGGGGACAGGTTGGACACAGATACGCAGTATTTT
TRBJ2-2 TRBV5-1 - - CASSSGVLNTGELFF TGCGCCAGCAGTTCGGGGGTGTTGAACACCGGGGAGCTGTTTTTT
TRBJ1-1 TRBV10-3 - - CAISESRGSTEAFF TGTGCCATCAGTGAGAGCCGTGGAAGCACTGAAGCTTTCTTT
TRBJ1-2 TRBV30 - - CAWSVRLGLRYTF TGTGCCTGGAGTGTACGGCTGGGTTTACGCTACACCTTC
TRBJ1-4 TRBV29-1 - - CSVVGGGFEKLFF TGCAGCGTTGTCGGTGGAGGATTTGAAAAACTGTTTTTT
TRBJ2-5 TRBV5-4 - TRBD2 CASSVGLGETQYF TGTGCCAGCAGCGTAGGACTAGGGGAGACCCAGTACTTC
TRBJ1-5 TRBV7-8 once - CASSLEGSYSNQPQHF TGTGCCAGCAGCTTAGAGGGGTCCTATAGCAATCAGCCCCAGCATTTT
TRBJ2-1 TRBV5-4 few - CASSLALTQYNEQFF TGTGCCAGCAGCTTGGCCTTGACCCAATACAATGAGCAGTTCTTC
TRBJ2-7 TRBV7-2 - - CASSTPSGGPSYEQYF TGTGCCAGCAGCACCCCCTCGGGGGGCCCCTCCTACGAGCAGTACTTC
TRBJ1-4 TRBV29-1 - TRBD1 CSAHGTDFATNEKLFF TGCAGCGCGCACGGGACAGACTTTGCAACTAATGAAAAACTGTTTTTT
TRBJ2-1 TRBV27 few - CASSLPGGLYNEQFF TGTGCCAGCAGTTTGCCCGGTGGTCTCTACAATGAGCAGTTCTTC
TRBJ1-5 TRBV19 - - CASSYPAGPQHF TGTGCCAGTTCGTATCCCGCCGGTCCCCAGCATTTT
TRBJ2-7 TRBV29-1 - TRBD1 CSVGTGASYEQYF TGCAGCGTTGGGACAGGAGCCTCCTACGAGCAGTACTTC
TRBJ2-5 TRBV29-1 - - CSVAGEPAGETQYF TGCAGCGTTGCAGGAGAGCCAGCAGGGGAGACCCAGTACTTC
TRBJ2-7 TRBV30 few - CAWRPGIYEQYF TGTGCCTGGAGGCCAGGTATCTACGAGCAGTACTTC
TRBJ2-7 TRBV29-1 - - CSVGRDAYEQYF TGCAGCGTTGGCAGGGACGCCTACGAGCAGTACTTC